The rows below give T cell receptor beta chains drawn from one sample of a study of CD8+ T cells in alopecia areata. Profiling relied on immunoSEQ multiplex PCR, and the TCRdb table lists in-frame clones only, not all of them. The sample includes approximately 280,000 clones, 58% of them seen just once. This specimen consisted of CD4+ T cells sorted from blood, obtained at week 24, from a patient treated with tofacitinib. These receptors all come from a human donor with alopecia areata. Each CDR3 is given with its conserved first and last residue. The D gene is left open where the match is weak. Part of the rows lack a size; the others show once, few, many or a class for expanded clones.

size: .
J: TRBJ2-5
V: TRBV5-1
D: TRBD2
CDR3: CASSSTSGGDQETQYF
DNA: TGCGCCAGCAGCTCTACTAGCGGGGGGGACCAAGAGACCCAGTACTTC

size: few
J: TRBJ2-5
V: TRBV5-4
D: .
CDR3: CASSSQGTQETQYF
DNA: TGTGCCAGCAGCTCACAAGGTACCCAAGAGACCCAGTACTTC

size: .
J: TRBJ1-2
V: TRBV2
D: TRBD1
CDR3: CASSAGGAGYGYTF
DNA: TGTGCCAGCAGTGCAGGGGGCGCGGGCTATGGCTACACCTTC

size: few
J: TRBJ1-5
V: TRBV6-1
D: TRBD1
CDR3: CASKQGKDQPQHF
DNA: TGTGCCAGCAAACAGGGGAAGGATCAGCCCCAGCATTTT

size: few
J: TRBJ2-5
V: TRBV5-5
D: TRBD1
CDR3: CASSLPGGQETQYF
DNA: TGTGCCAGCAGCTTACCAGGGGGCCAAGAGACCCAGTACTTC

size: .
J: TRBJ2-1
V: TRBV30
D: .
CDR3: CAWSVPRSETENEQFF
DNA: TGTGCCTGGAGTGTCCCCAGATCCGAGACGGAAAATGAGCAGTTCTTC

size: .
J: TRBJ2-7
V: TRBV2
D: .
CDR3: CASSDQVTYEQYF
DNA: TGTGCCAGCAGTGATCAGGTTACCTACGAGCAGTACTTC

size: .
J: TRBJ1-2
V: TRBV4-1
D: TRBD1
CDR3: CASSQGQGKNYGYTF
DNA: TGCGCCAGCAGCCAAGGACAGGGGAAAAACTATGGCTACACCTTC

size: .
J: TRBJ2-6
V: TRBV30
D: .
CDR3: CASSRGSGANVLTF
DNA: TGTGCCTCCTCCCGAGGCTCTGGGGCCAACGTCCTGACTTTC

size: once
J: TRBJ2-7
V: TRBV6-5
D: .
CDR3: CASSYSIHEQYF
DNA: TGTGCCAGCAGTTACTCGATCCACGAGCAGTACTTC

size: .
J: TRBJ1-6
V: TRBV23-1
D: TRBD1
CDR3: CASSLTRRTGDSPLHF
DNA: TGCGCCAGCAGCCTCACCCGTCGGACAGGGGATTCACCCCTCCACTTT

size: once
J: TRBJ2-3
V: TRBV4-1
D: TRBD1
CDR3: CASSQGWTGGSSDTQYF
DNA: TGCGCCAGCAGCCAAGGTTGGACAGGGGGATCTTCAGATACGCAGTATTTT

size: few
J: TRBJ2-1
V: TRBV29-1
D: .
CDR3: CSDDGGYNEQFF
DNA: TGCAGCGACGATGGGGGATACAATGAGCAGTTCTTC

size: .
J: TRBJ2-5
V: TRBV4-1
D: TRBD2
CDR3: CASSHWTSGGAGETQYF
DNA: TGCGCCAGCAGCCATTGGACTAGCGGGGGGGCCGGGGAGACCCAGTACTTC

size: .
J: TRBJ2-3
V: TRBV7-8
D: .
CDR3: CASSLAYRIGVGSTDTQYF
DNA: TGTGCCAGCAGCTTAGCTTACAGAATAGGGGTAGGGAGCACAGATACGCAGTATTTT

size: .
J: TRBJ2-7
V: TRBV29-1
D: .
CDR3: CSVEIVVGPASYEQYF
DNA: TGCAGCGTTGAAATAGTGGTTGGGCCAGCCTCCTACGAGCAGTACTTC

size: .
J: TRBJ2-3
V: TRBV2
D: .
CDR3: CASSDVKASTDTQYF
DNA: TGTGCCAGCAGTGATGTTAAGGCTAGCACAGATACGCAGTATTTT

size: .
J: TRBJ1-6
V: TRBV5-1
D: TRBD1
CDR3: CASSLFAGGQGKSPLHF
DNA: TGCGCCAGCAGCTTGTTCGCGGGTGGACAGGGGAAGTCACCCCTCCACTTT

size: .
J: TRBJ2-7
V: TRBV25-1
D: .
CDR3: CASSEFSGRPAEQYF
DNA: TGTGCCAGCAGTGAGTTCTCGGGACGACCGGCCGAGCAGTACTTC

size: .
J: TRBJ2-7
V: TRBV20-1
D: .
CDR3: CSARDIVPQYF
DNA: TGCAGTGCTAGAGATATAGTGCCCCAGTACTTC

size: few
J: TRBJ2-1
V: TRBV30
D: TRBD2
CDR3: CAWSVRGGRSLSPSSYNEQFF
DNA: TGTGCCTGGAGTGTACGGGGAGGGCGCTCACTCTCTCCGAGCTCCTACAATGAGCAGTTCTTC

size: .
J: TRBJ2-1
V: TRBV5-1
D: TRBD1
CDR3: CASSFGTGGYNEQFF
DNA: TGCGCCAGCAGCTTCGGGACAGGGGGTTACAATGAGCAGTTCTTC

size: .
J: TRBJ2-1
V: TRBV9
D: .
CDR3: CASSVRLSYNEQFF
DNA: TGTGCCAGCAGCGTTAGGTTATCCTACAATGAGCAGTTCTTC

size: .
J: TRBJ2-1
V: TRBV4-1
D: .
CDR3: CASSPWGRGYNEQFF
DNA: TGCGCCAGCAGCCCCTGGGGGCGAGGGTACAATGAGCAGTTCTTC

size: few
J: TRBJ1-2
V: TRBV29-1
D: TRBD1
CDR3: CSVETGQGGGYTF
DNA: TGCAGCGTTGAGACAGGTCAGGGGGGTGGCTACACCTTC

size: few
J: TRBJ2-2
V: TRBV10-3
D: .
CDR3: CAIRVSRDTGELFF
DNA: TGTGCCATCAGAGTGAGCCGAGACACCGGGGAGCTGTTTTTT

size: few
J: TRBJ1-1
V: TRBV5-1
D: .
CDR3: CASSLDSGRDTEAFF
DNA: TGCGCCAGCAGCCTGGATTCGGGCCGGGACACTGAAGCTTTCTTT

size: .
J: TRBJ2-1
V: TRBV27
D: .
CDR3: CASSRPMGGQFF
DNA: TGTGCCAGCAGTCGTCCGATGGGTGGGCAGTTCTTC

size: .
J: TRBJ1-1
V: TRBV28
D: .
CDR3: CASSLRDIRFMNTEAFF
DNA: TGTGCCAGCAGCCTGAGGGACATTCGATTCATGAACACTGAAGCTTTCTTT

size: .
J: TRBJ2-5
V: TRBV11-2
D: .
CDR3: CASSLGRQETQYF
DNA: TGTGCCAGCAGCCTGGGTCGCCAAGAGACCCAGTACTTC

size: .
J: TRBJ2-1
V: TRBV19
D: .
CDR3: CASNALRGSSYNEQFF
DNA: TGTGCCAGTAACGCCCTCCGGGGGAGCTCCTACAATGAGCAGTTCTTC